The entry below describes one T cell receptor (beta chain). Under the authors' procedure: Estimation of nucleated cell counts relied on the amplification of reference gene primers. Assay: immunoSEQ multiplex PCR; the TCRdb copy retains only in-frame clones and omits some. Clonal size and the V and J genes are those of that table, whereas D and trimming came from the DNA. This table holds 150,000 to 200,000 clones, around 83% found once. The data are from a study of blood T cell repertoires in COVID-19. Study details: Samples taken during acute and convalescent COVID-19 were collected in the United States, Italy and Spain. PBMCs, B-cell-depleted T cells, or T cells provided the cDNA or gDNA that made up the material.

The specimen was peripheral blood. The receptor comes from a woman aged 70 to 79 with COVID-19, enrolled during active disease.

CDR3 DNA sequence: TGTGCCAGCAGCCAAGGTCCGGGACTAGCGGGAGTGTCGATAGCCGGGGAGCTGTTTTTT. Its translation is CASSQGPGLAGVSIAGELFF. The gene calls are TRBV3-1 (or the pseudogene TRBV3-2) and TRBJ2-2, with 14 positions matching TRBD2. CDR3 length: 20 amino acids. Looked up from germline, CDR1 is LGHDT and CDR2 is YNNKEL (reference sequence). The V gene end was trimmed by 1 base and the J gene end by 6 bases; junction bases not matched to a gene: 13.